This T cell receptor beta chain was captured in a study of memory CD4+ T cells and cytomegalovirus serostatus. Looking at the study overall: Healthy Belgian adult donors included about nine CMV-positive and some 25 CMV-negative people.

Single viable CD3+CD4+CD8-CD45RO+ cells were sorted as the memory CD4+ T cells. Total CD4+ T cells were enriched by CD4 positive selection. Points on this clone: Its antigen remains unknown.

The study's findings and limits: Each of approximately 61 CMV-associated TCRbeta sequences occurred in one to five individuals.

TCRdb keeps only in-frame clones here, not all; method: immunoSEQ multiplex PCR. The sample lists 50,000 to 65,000 clones; around 88% were seen once. This CDR3 region has 15 residues. CDR1 is SGHTA, CDR2 FQGNSA, per germline. The J segment lost 8 bases and the V segment lost 4 bases, leaving 10 bases of the junction unmatched. This sequence originates from an adult in good health and CMV-seropositive. The V call is TRBV7-2, the J call TRBJ2-1, with TRBD2 identical over 8 bases. The sequencing sample was made of memory CD4+ T cells from blood. The CDR3 sequence: CASSSQYGGAYEQFF. The CDR3 coding sequence is TGTGCCAGCAGCTCCCAATACGGGGGGGCATATGAGCAGTTCTTC.